Sequencing of this T cell receptor (beta chain) was carried out in a study of blood T cell repertoires in COVID-19. Study as a whole: T cells, B-cell-depleted T cells, or PBMCs supplied cDNA or gDNA.

The CDR3 length is 13 residues. From germline, CDR1 is SGHRS and CDR2 YFSETQ. Trimming removed 0 bases from V and 14 bases from J, with 12 bases in between. Profiling relied on immunoSEQ multiplex PCR, and the TCRdb table lists in-frame clones only, not all of them. The sample consists of approximately 210,000 clones, 82% of them appearing once. The V and J genes are TRBV5-1 and TRBJ1-6, with unresolved D. Sample: peripheral blood. This receptor was identified in a woman in her forties with acute or convalescent COVID-19. The CDR3, as DNA: TGCGCCAGCAGCTTGGAGCACAGAGGGTCCCTCCACTTT. It encodes CASSLEHRGSLHF.